The 8 T cell receptor beta chains listed next were all sequenced from one sample in a study of blood T cell repertoires in COVID-19. The method was immunoSEQ multiplex PCR; TCRdb's version includes in-frame clones alone and lacks a portion of them. In the table there are more than 120,000 clones, about 87% of which are singletons. Sequencing used peripheral blood. These receptor sequences come from a human donor in a cohort sampled during active COVID-19.

This chain links TRBV30 with TRBJ2-7, with 7 bases matching TRBD1. V was clipped by 5 bases and J by 0 bases; unmatched bases: 1. The CDR3 is made up of 12 amino acids. Per the germline V gene, CDR1 is GTSNPN and CDR2 is SVGIG (reference sequence). The CDR3 loop reads CAWGDSSYEQYF. The DNA of the CDR3 is TGTGCCTGGGGGGACAGCTCCTACGAGCAGTACTTC.

The V call is TRBV15, the J call TRBJ2-3; TRBD1 is a possible D gene (5 bases). This CDR3 has 17 residues. Germline V gives CDR1 LNHNV, CDR2 YYDKDF (reference sequence). Trimming cost V 5 bases and J 3 bases, with 21 bases left between them. CDR3 sequence reads: CATSPRGLVRATDTQYF. The CDR3 DNA reads TGTGCCACCAGCCCAAGGGGCCTTGTCCGGGCAACAGATACGCAGTATTTT.

This chain joins TRBV5-1 and TRBJ1-6, with D perhaps matching TRBD1 (5 bases). This CDR3 is built from 16 residues. With 0 bases removed from V and 6 bases from J, the gap between germline ends came to 13 bases. Germline-derived CDR1 and CDR2 are SGHRS and YFSETQ. The CDR3 coding sequence is TGCGCCAGCAGCTTGGGTCCTCGGCAGGGTAATTCACCCCTCCACTTT. Amino acids: CASSLGPRQGNSPLHF.

The chain joins TRBV7-2 to TRBJ2-6, with TRBD2 identical over 9 bases. The CDR3 runs 15 residues. Germline loops: CDR1 SGHTA, CDR2 FQGNSA. J gave up 2 bases and V 5 bases, and 1 base lay outside the gene matches. CDR3 sequence reads: CASSRGGAGANVLTF. The CDR3 nucleotides read TGTGCCAGCAGCCGCGGGGGGGCTGGGGCCAACGTCCTGACTTTC.

The chain uses TRBV11-2 and TRBJ2-1; 7 nucleotides line up with TRBD1. CDR3 size: 13 residues. V shed 10 bases and J 4 bases; nucleotides not matched to a gene: 7. Germline V gives CDR1 SGHAT, CDR2 FQNNGV. The CDR3 region is CATRGRGYNEQFF. For the CDR3, the DNA is TGTGCCACCCGTGGCAGGGGGTACAATGAGCAGTTCTTC. The variable domain in full, completed from reference TRBV11-2 and TRBJ2-1, reads EAGVAQSPRYKIIEKRQSVAFWCNPISGHATLYWYQQILGQGPKLLIQFQNNGVVDDSQLPKDRFSAERLKGVDSTLKIQPAKLEDSAVYLCATRGRGYNEQFFGPGTRLTVL.

V gene TRBV19 combines with J gene TRBJ1-4; 7 bases match TRBD1. V lost 7 bases and J lost 6; bases outside the gene matches: 11. The CDR3 length is 15 residues. Germline lookup yields CDR1 LNHDA and CDR2 SQIVND (reference sequence). CDR3 nucleotides: TGTGCCAGTACCGACACGACAGGGATGTATGAAAAACTGTTTTTT. Its translation is CASTDTTGMYEKLFF.

The CDR3 nucleotides are TGTGCCAGCAGCTTGGCCGCAGGGGGGAGTTCACCCCTCCACTTT. It specifies CASSLAAGGSSPLHF. The chain uses TRBV5-6 and TRBJ1-6; 7 bases are shared with TRBD1. This CDR3 comprises 15 residues. Germline CDR1 SGHDT, CDR2 YYEEEE. V was pared by 0 bases and J by 9 bases, with 6 bases of the junction left unmatched.

J is TRBJ2-7 and V is TRBV4-1, with TRBD1 matching 7 bases. This CDR3 has 15 amino acids. From germline, CDR1 is MGHRA and CDR2 YSYEKL. The ends lost 0 bases at V and 2 bases at J; junction bases unmatched: 4. Here the CDR3 DNA reads TGCGCCAGCAGCCAAGAAAGGACAGGCGCCTACGAGCAGTACTTC. The encoded protein is CASSQERTGAYEQYF.